This T cell receptor (beta chain) was sequenced during a study of CD4 T cells in relation to SARS-CoV-2 and coronaviruses. This clone was recorded a few times. What it binds is unknown. With 5 bases removed from V and 4 bases from J, the gap between germline ends came to 11 bases. This CDR3 is built from 14 residues. In germline, CDR1 is SGHTA, CDR2 FQGTGA. Sequenced by immunoSEQ multiplex PCR; TCRdb stores in-frame clones only, minus some. This sample has 20,000 to 25,000 clones; approximately 82% occur once, and the top ten carry 15% to 20%. CD4+ T cells from unexposed donors were obtained before the COVID-19 pandemic (2011-2018). After about 10 days of culture, CD4+ T cells were isolated. Unexposed-donor CD4+ T cells were probed with SARS-CoV-2 S/N and four cold-coronavirus spikes, cells permitting.

The chain is built from TRBV7-3 and TRBJ2-2; unclear D gene. The sample comprised CD4+ T cells from PBMCs, cultured in vitro. The source is a human donor in good health. CDR3 sequence (DNA): TGTGCCAGCAGCCCCCTCAGTACCACCGGGGAGCTGTTTTTT. Protein product: CASSPLSTTGELFF.